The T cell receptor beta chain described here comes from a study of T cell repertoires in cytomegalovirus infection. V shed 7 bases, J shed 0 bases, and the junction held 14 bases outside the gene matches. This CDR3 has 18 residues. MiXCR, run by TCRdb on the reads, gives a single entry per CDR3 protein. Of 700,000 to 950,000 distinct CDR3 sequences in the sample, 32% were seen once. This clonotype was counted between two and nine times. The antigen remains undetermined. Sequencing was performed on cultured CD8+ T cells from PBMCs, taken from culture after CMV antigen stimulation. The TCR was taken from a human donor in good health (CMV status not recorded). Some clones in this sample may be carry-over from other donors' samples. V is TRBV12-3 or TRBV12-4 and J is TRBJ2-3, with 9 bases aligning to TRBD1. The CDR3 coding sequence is TGTGCCAGCATCTCAACCTCGGACAGGGGAGGTAGCACAGATACGCAGTATTTT. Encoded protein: CASISTSDRGGSTDTQYF.